The 32 T cell receptor beta chains listed next were all sequenced from one sample in a study of control samples from healthy donors and cancer patients. Sequenced by immunoSEQ multiplex PCR; TCRdb stores in-frame clones only, minus some. The table has about 170,000 clones, over 85% seen once. Input material: blood. The receptor source for this set is a man aged 30 to 45 in good health.

The chain links TRBV11-3 to TRBJ2-7; D is tentatively TRBD1 or TRBD2 (5 bases each). Trimming pared 1 base from V and 2 bases from J, leaving 12 bases between. The CDR3 is made up of 15 amino acids. The germline V gene has CDR1 SGHNT and CDR2 YENEEA. DNA for the CDR3: TGTGCCAGCAGCTTAGCAGGGACCCCCACCTACGAGCAGTACTTC. Translated, it gives CASSLAGTPTYEQYF.

In DNA form, the CDR3 reads TGTGCCAGCAGTTGGGGGAGCGCGGCCTACGCAGATACGCAGTATTTT. Translating it yields CASSWGSAAYADTQYF. The gene calls are TRBV27 and TRBJ2-3, with D perhaps TRBD1 or TRBD2 (5 bases each). Trimming pared 4 bases from V and 4 bases from J, leaving 18 bases between. CDR3 length equals 16 residues. Germline CDR1 is MNHEY and CDR2 is SMNVEV (reference sequence).

This clone showed up just once. The rearrangement links TRBV6-2 or TRBV6-3 to TRBJ2-3, with 7 nucleotides matching TRBD1. CDR1 MNHEY and CDR2 SVGEGT come from the germline V gene. J lost 9 bases, V lost 0 bases, and 18 bases had no gene match. This CDR3 is built from 18 residues. The CDR3 sequence is CASSYSNRQGGMSGTQYF. The CDR3 nucleotides are TGTGCCAGCAGTTACTCGAACCGACAGGGTGGGATGTCGGGAACGCAGTATTTT.

The V call is TRBV6-6, the J call TRBJ2-2, with 7 bases lining up with TRBD1. Germline-derived CDR1 and CDR2 are MNHNY and SVGAGI (reference sequence). This CDR3 contains 13 residues. The trim removed 11 bases at V and 2 bases at J, leaving 5 bases unmatched. The CDR3 sequence: CAARDRNTGELFF. CDR3 in DNA: TGTGCCGCCCGGGACAGAAACACCGGGGAGCTGTTTTTT.

This clone was seen only once. The V gene is TRBV7-2, the J gene TRBJ1-3; D might be TRBD1 (5 bases). Trimming removed 5 bases from V and 1 base from J, with 15 bases in between. Germline CDR1 SGHTA, CDR2 FQGNSA. This CDR3 spans 16 amino acids. The CDR3: CASSLWGSGSGNTIYF. The CDR3 DNA reads TGTGCCAGCAGCCTCTGGGGGTCGGGGTCTGGAAACACCATATATTTT. Full variable domain (missing parts from reference TRBV7-2 and TRBJ1-3): GAGVSQSPSNKVTEKGKDVELRCDPISGHTALYWYRQSLGQGLEFLIYFQGNSAPDKSGLPSDRFSAERTGGSVSTLTIQRTQQEDSAVYLCASSLWGSGSGNTIYFGEGSWLTVV.

The chain recombines TRBV24-1 with TRBJ2-7; 9 bases are a match to TRBD1. CDR1 KGHDR and CDR2 SFDVKD come from the germline V gene. Trimming cost V 10 bases and J 1 base; bases outside gene matches: 10. CDR3 length equals 15 residues. Here the CDR3 DNA reads TGTGCCACTACGCGACCGGGACAGGGTTCCTACGAGCAGTACTTC. The encoded protein is CATTRPGQGSYEQYF.

The chain is built from TRBV18 and TRBJ2-7; TRBD1 might be the D (5 bases). The CDR3 is 14 residues long. Germline V lookup: CDR1 KGHSH, CDR2 LQKENI. V dropped 3 bases and J dropped 2 bases, with 11 bases sitting between them. CDR3 nucleotides: TGTGCCAGCTCACCCTCCAGGGAACCCTACGAGCAGTACTTC. Translated, it gives CASSPSREPYEQYF.

The rearrangement uses TRBV27 and TRBJ2-1, with a tentative D call TRBD2 (6 bases). The germline V gene encodes CDR1 MNHEY and CDR2 SMNVEV (reference sequence). The length of the CDR3 is 13 residues. The germline V and J ends were trimmed by 10 bases and 6 bases, with 16 bases remaining between them. DNA of the CDR3: TGTGCCACCCGGGACTGGGAGTCCAATGAGCAGTTCTTC. Its translation is CATRDWESNEQFF.

The rearrangement uses TRBV6-1 and TRBJ2-4; a possible D gene is TRBD2 (7 bases). V was trimmed by 3 bases and J by 0 bases, leaving 9 bases between them. This CDR3 contains 15 residues. Germline V lookup: CDR1 MNHNS, CDR2 SASEGT. DNA for the CDR3: TGTGCCAGCAGTGAGGGGGGGCGAGCCAAAAACATTCAGTACTTC. This encodes CASSEGGRAKNIQYF.

The DNA of the CDR3 is TGTGCCAGCAGCACTTGGGACAGCCAAGAGACCCAGTACTTC. Protein sequence: CASSTWDSQETQYF. The chain uses TRBV9 and TRBJ2-5; 7 bases agree with TRBD1. This CDR3 is built from 14 residues. Germline values: CDR1 SGDLS, CDR2 YYNGEE. J was trimmed by 1 base and V by 4 bases; bases with no gene match: 4.

The rearrangement uses TRBV16 and TRBJ1-5; 8 nucleotides line up with TRBD1. The V gene end was trimmed by 4 bases and the J gene end by 4 bases; junction bases not matched to a gene: 9. There are 16 residues in the CDR3. CDR1 is KGHSY and CDR2 is FQNENV in the germline V gene. Here the CDR3 reads CASSPLDRDLNQPQHF. The CDR3 coding sequence is TGTGCCAGCAGCCCCCTGGACAGGGACCTAAATCAGCCCCAGCATTTT.

In its sample, this clone was seen a few times. V usage is TRBV19 and J usage is TRBJ2-7; 10 nucleotides line up with TRBD2. This CDR3 comprises 18 residues. J lost 4 bases, V lost 7 bases, and 19 bases had no gene match. CDR1 LNHDA and CDR2 SQIVND come from the germline V gene (reference sequence). CDR3 loop: CASKSGSSGSSGGYEQYF. The CDR3 nucleotides are TGTGCCAGTAAGTCCGGTTCTAGCGGGAGCTCGGGAGGATACGAGCAGTACTTC. The whole variable domain, remainder taken from reference TRBV19 and TRBJ2-7, is DGGITQSPKYLFRKEGQNVTLSCEQNLNHDAMYWYRQDPGQGLRLIYYSQIVNDFQKGDIAEGYSVSREKKESFPLTVTSAQKNPTAFYLCASKSGSSGSSGGYEQYFGPGTRLTVT.

This rearrangement joins TRBV10-3 to TRBJ1-6, with D tentatively TRBD1 (6 bases). Looked up from germline, CDR1 is ENHRY and CDR2 is SYGVKD. The CDR3 extends over 19 amino acids. Trimming shortened V by 6 bases and J by 1 base, and 22 bases separated the two germline ends. Here the CDR3 DNA reads TGTGCCATCAGCTCCCAACAGGGAAGCCCAAGGTCCTATAATTCACCCCTCCACTTT. Its translation is CAISSQQGSPRSYNSPLHF.

This chain uses TRBV18 with TRBJ2-7, with D possibly matching TRBD2 (6 bases). The CDR3 runs to 13 residues. Trimming removed 4 bases from V and 5 bases from J, with 12 bases in between. The germline V gene has CDR1 KGHSH and CDR2 LQKENI. For the CDR3, the DNA is TGTGCCAGCTCACTGGGCCGGGGGAACGAGCAGTACTTC. Translating it yields CASSLGRGNEQYF.

Here the CDR3 reads CATSSRQGADTQYF. CDR3 nucleotides: TGTGCCACCAGCAGTAGACAGGGCGCAGATACGCAGTATTTT. This chain joins TRBV15 and TRBJ2-3; 7 bases are shared with TRBD1. The germline V gene has CDR1 LNHNV and CDR2 YYDKDF (reference sequence). V trimming: 3 bases; J trimming: 4 bases; junction bases outside the gene matches: 4. The CDR3 covers 14 residues. Supplemented by reference TRBV15 and TRBJ2-3, the full variable domain reads DAMVIQNPRYQVTQFGKPVTLSCSQTLNHNVMYWYQQKSSQAPKLLFHYYDKDFNNEADTPDNFQSRRPNTSFCFLDIRSPGLGDTAMYLCATSSRQGADTQYFGPGTRLTVL.

The rearrangement links TRBV7-2 to TRBJ1-1; possible D gene TRBD1, 6 bases. This CDR3 is built from 13 residues. The V end lost 1 base, the J end lost 11 bases, and 14 bases lay between the germline ends. Germline CDR1 and CDR2: SGHTA and FQGNSA. The CDR3 region is CASSLERGSGAFF. CDR3 DNA: TGTGCCAGCAGCTTAGAAAGGGGGAGTGGGGCTTTCTTT.

This chain connects TRBV9 to TRBJ2-2; D is undetermined. The germline CDR1 and CDR2 sequences are SGDLS and YYNGEE. V was trimmed by 2 bases and J by 5 bases, leaving 1 base between them. The CDR3 covers 11 residues. DNA of the CDR3: TGTGCCAGCAGCGTTACCGGGGAGCTGTTTTTT. Its translation is CASSVTGELFF.

This clone was picked up one time. The J gene is TRBJ1-6, the V gene TRBV28; D not certain. Trimming removed 3 bases at V and 11 bases at J, with 8 bases between. Germline assignment: CDR1 MDHEN and CDR2 SYDVKM. This CDR3 has 12 residues. The CDR3 nucleotides are TGTGCCAGCAGTTTTTCGCAGGCACCCCTCCACTTT. Translated: CASSFSQAPLHF.

The V call is TRBV5-8, the J call TRBJ1-1; no firm D call. Germline V lookup: CDR1 SGHTS, CDR2 YDEGEE. CDR3 length equals 11 residues. Trimming removed 5 bases from V and 5 bases from J, with 7 bases in between. In DNA, the CDR3 is TGTGCCAGCAGTTTAGGAACTGAAGCTTTCTTT. Its protein is CASSLGTEAFF. The entire variable domain, with the rest obtained from reference TRBV5-8 and TRBJ1-1, is as follows: EAGVTQSPTHLIKTRGQQATLRCSPISGHTSVYWYQQALGLGLQFLLWYDEGEERNRGNFPPRFSGRQFPNYSSELNVNALELEDSALYLCASSLGTEAFFGQGTRLTVV.

The table lists this clone with a few counts. The chain uses TRBV28 and TRBJ1-1; weak D call: TRBD1 (5 bases). This CDR3 is 17 amino acids long. Germline V gene data show CDR1 as MDHEN and CDR2 as SYDVKM. Trimming removed 7 bases at V and 5 bases at J, with 26 bases between. CDR3 sequence: CASISGGRGPSGTEAFF. CDR3 nucleotides: TGTGCCAGCATCTCCGGGGGTCGTGGTCCTAGTGGGACTGAAGCTTTCTTT. Complete variable domain (other parts from reference TRBV28 and TRBJ1-1): DVKVTQSSRYLVKRTGEKVFLECVQDMDHENMFWYRQDPGLGLRLIYFSYDVKMKEKGDIPEGYSVSREKKERFSLILESASTNQTSMYLCASISGGRGPSGTEAFFGQGTRLTVV.

V gene TRBV5-1 combines with J gene TRBJ2-3, with 7 bases fitting TRBD1. Germline CDR1 and CDR2: SGHRS and YFSETQ. There are 15 residues in the CDR3. With 1 base clipped from V and 6 bases from J, the junction kept 8 bases outside the gene matches. The chain's CDR3 is CASSLSGQVEDTQYF. CDR3 DNA sequence: TGCGCCAGCAGCTTGAGTGGACAGGTAGAGGATACGCAGTATTTT.

The chain couples TRBV9 to TRBJ1-1; D unclear. Germline CDR1 and CDR2: SGDLS and YYNGEE. Trimming cost V 2 bases and J 2 bases, with 7 bases left between them. This CDR3 has 13 amino acids. DNA for the CDR3: TGTGCCAGCAGCGTCCAGCTCAACACTGAAGCTTTCTTT. It encodes CASSVQLNTEAFF.

The rearrangement links TRBV4-1 to TRBJ1-1, with 7 bases lining up with TRBD1. The junction had 5 bases not matched to a gene; V was cut back by 4 bases and J by 0 bases. The CDR3 sequence is 15 residues long. Germline V gives CDR1 MGHRA, CDR2 YSYEKL. In DNA, the CDR3 is TGCGCCAGCAGCCCACAGGGGATCATGAACACTGAAGCTTTCTTT. The encoded protein is CASSPQGIMNTEAFF.

This chain links TRBV3-1 (or the pseudogene TRBV3-2) with TRBJ2-6, with 8 positions matching TRBD1. Germline-derived CDR1 and CDR2 are LGHDT and YNNKEL (reference sequence). CDR3 length: 17 residues. V trimming: 7 bases; J trimming: 0 bases; junction bases outside the gene matches: 8. CDR3 in DNA: TGTGCCAGCACCCGCGGGACAGGCGTCTCTGGGGCCAACGTCCTGACTTTC. It encodes CASTRGTGVSGANVLTF.

This clone was seen only once. The chain carries TRBV4-1 and TRBJ2-5; D possibly matches TRBD1 or TRBD2 (6 bases each). V gave up 4 bases and J gave up 1 base, with 16 bases separating them. Germline V gene sequence: CDR1 MGHRA, CDR2 YSYEKL. The CDR3 is 16 residues long. The CDR3 nucleotides read TGCGCCAGCAGCCCTGGGCAGGGGAGGTCCCAAGAGACCCAGTACTTC. This codes for CASSPGQGRSQETQYF.

The V call is TRBV7-2, the J call TRBJ1-1, with 7 bases identical to TRBD1. The CDR3 runs to 15 residues. The germline V gene has CDR1 SGHTA and CDR2 FQGNSA. The trim removed 6 bases at V and 0 bases at J, leaving 7 bases unmatched. The DNA for the CDR3 is TGTGCCAGCAGTTTAACAGGGGACTTGAACACTGAAGCTTTCTTT. It yields the protein CASSLTGDLNTEAFF.

A word on this clone: Its ends do not fully match the called genes, so a read error is possible. Other DNA sequences in this sample translate to the same CDR3. DNA for the CDR3: TGTGCCAGTAGTATAGAAAGGAGACCCTCCTACGAGCAGTACTTT. As protein: CASSIERRPSYEQYF. V and J are TRBV19 and TRBJ2-7; D remains ambiguous. Germline V gives CDR1 LNHDA, CDR2 SQIVND (reference sequence). CDR3 size: 15 residues.

This clone was seen only once. V gene TRBV5-1 combines with J gene TRBJ2-5; maybe TRBD1 (6 bases). The CDR3 is 14 amino acids. V was pared by 3 bases and J by 4 bases, with 13 bases between. The germline V gene has CDR1 SGHRS and CDR2 YFSETQ. The CDR3 DNA is TGCGCCAGCAGCTCAGGGGTAATACGAGAGACCCAGTACTTC. This codes for CASSSGVIRETQYF.

The rearrangement uses TRBV18 and TRBJ2-1; D is uncertain. V shed 6 bases and J shed 5 bases, with 11 bases lying between them. Germline loops: CDR1 KGHSH, CDR2 LQKENI. This CDR3 contains 13 residues. The CDR3 DNA is TGTGCCAGCTCCGCCGCGACTGACAATGAGCAGTTCTTC. It yields the protein CASSAATDNEQFF.

V gene TRBV14 combines with J gene TRBJ1-6; D unclear. Per the germline V gene, CDR1 is SGHDN and CDR2 is FVKESK. CDR3 size: 17 residues. Deletions cut 8 bases from V and 7 bases from J, with 24 bases between. CDR3 loop: CASPPPSVPMENSPLHF. CDR3 nucleotide sequence: TGTGCCAGCCCACCCCCCTCCGTCCCAATGGAGAATTCACCCCTCCACTTT. Complete variable domain (other parts from reference TRBV14 and TRBJ1-6): EAGVTQFPSHSVIEKGQTVTLRCDPISGHDNLYWYRRVMGKEIKFLLHFVKESKQDESGMPNNRFLAERTGGTYSTLKVQPAELEDSGVYFCASPPPSVPMENSPLHFGNGTRLTVT.

The CDR3 region is CASSLAGQGSLADGYTF. Here the CDR3 DNA reads TGCGCCAGCAGCTTGGCGGGACAGGGTAGTCTAGCCGATGGCTACACCTTC. This chain joins TRBV5-1 and TRBJ1-2; TRBD1 matches at 9 bases. Germline V CDR1 and CDR2: SGHRS, YFSETQ. The CDR3 length is 17 residues. Trimming cost V 0 bases and J 6 bases; bases outside gene matches: 12.

CDR3 region: CASSAPIGGDLNTEAFF. As DNA, the CDR3 is TGTGCCAGCAGCGCTCCAATTGGCGGGGACCTCAACACTGAAGCTTTCTTT. The chain uses TRBV5-4 and TRBJ1-1; possible D gene TRBD1, 5 bases. Trimming shortened V by 4 bases and J by 2 bases, and 21 bases separated the two germline ends. The CDR3 sequence is 17 residues long. CDR1 is SGHNT, CDR2 YYREEE, per germline (reference sequence).